These T cell receptor beta chains were read from a single sample in a study of radiotherapy plus CTLA-4 blockade in lung cancer. The method was immunoSEQ multiplex PCR; TCRdb's version includes in-frame clones alone and lacks a portion of them. In the table there are 95,000 to 150,000 clones, 85% to 90% of which are singletons. Material: peripheral blood, obtained from a patient treated with radiotherapy plus ipilimumab. The source is a human donor with non-small cell lung cancer that progressed on radiotherapy plus ipilimumab. Both conserved end residues are part of each CDR3. A D gene is named only where the DNA matches it firmly. Size tells how often a clone was seen (once, few, many) or the class of an expanded clone, and some rows leave it out.

v_gene	d_gene	j_gene	abundance	CDR3aa	CDR3nt
TRBV2	TRBD1	TRBJ1-5	NA	CASSEYRGTNQPQHF	TGTGCCAGCAGTGAATACAGGGGGACCAATCAGCCCCAGCATTTT
TRBV27	TRBD1	TRBJ1-1	NA	CASSLNRGGEAFF	TGTGCCAGCAGTTTGAACAGGGGCGGTGAAGCTTTCTTT
TRBV5-7	NA	TRBJ2-5	NA	CASSLGQIEETQYF	TGTGCCAGCAGCTTGGGACAAATTGAAGAGACCCAGTACTTC
TRBV25-1	NA	TRBJ2-7	once	CASREFYEQYF	TGTGCCAGCAGGGAGTTCTACGAGCAGTACTTC
TRBV27	TRBD1	TRBJ1-5	NA	CASSPRGQAYNQPQHF	TGTGCCAGCAGTCCTAGGGGGCAGGCCTATAATCAGCCCCAGCATTTT
TRBV25-1	NA	TRBJ1-1	NA	CASSAGGWGGTEAFF	TGTGCCAGCAGTGCGGGAGGTTGGGGTGGGACTGAAGCTTTCTTT
TRBV6-5	TRBD1	TRBJ1-1	NA	CASSEGGSEYPAFF	TGTGCCAGCAGTGAAGGGGGCAGTGAATATCCAGCTTTCTTT
TRBV5-1	TRBD2	TRBJ2-1	once	CASSPRGDYSSEQFF	TGCGCCAGCAGCCCCCGTGGGGACTACTCGAGTGAGCAGTTCTTC
TRBV29-1	NA	TRBJ2-3	NA	CSTPGPTGDTQYF	TGCAGTACTCCGGGCCCTACTGGAGATACGCAGTATTTT
TRBV19	TRBD2	TRBJ2-1	NA	CASSIVGTSGRVQMGQFF	TGTGCCAGTAGTATAGTTGGGACTAGCGGGAGGGTGCAGATGGGGCAGTTCTTC
TRBV13	NA	TRBJ1-1	NA	CASSLDGGVGEAFF	TGTGCCAGCAGCCTCGACGGGGGAGTTGGTGAAGCTTTCTTT
TRBV7-8	TRBD2	TRBJ2-7	NA	CASSLAVAGVLYEQYF	TGTGCCAGCAGCTTAGCGGTAGCGGGAGTTTTGTACGAGCAGTACTTC
TRBV30	TRBD1	TRBJ1-3	NA	CAWGTGQGSGNTIYF	TGTGCCTGGGGGACGGGACAGGGCTCTGGAAACACCATATATTTT
TRBV10-3	NA	TRBJ2-5	NA	CAISESIFRPETQYF	TGTGCCATCAGTGAGTCGATTTTTAGGCCAGAGACCCAGTACTTC
TRBV11-2	NA	TRBJ2-7	NA	CASSLELDRAYEQYF	TGTGCCAGCAGCTTAGAACTAGATAGGGCCTACGAGCAGTACTTC
TRBV28	TRBD1	TRBJ1-2	NA	CASNSAGTGFYGYTF	TGTGCCAGCAACTCTGCCGGGACAGGGTTCTATGGCTACACCTTC
TRBV5-1	NA	TRBJ2-2	once	CASSLWGTGNTGELFF	TGCGCCAGCAGCCTGTGGGGGACCGGGAACACCGGGGAGCTGTTTTTT
TRBV10-1	NA	TRBJ1-3	NA	CASSADSNSGNTIYF	TGCGCCAGCAGTGCGGACAGTAACTCTGGAAACACCATATATTTT
TRBV5-3	TRBD1	TRBJ1-1	NA	CARSPRQGSNTEAFF	TGTGCCAGAAGCCCAAGACAGGGATCGAACACTGAAGCTTTCTTT
TRBV5-5	TRBD2	TRBJ2-1	NA	CASSTGTSGYNEQFF	TGTGCCAGCAGCACCGGGACTAGCGGGTACAATGAGCAGTTCTTC
TRBV11-3	TRBD1	TRBJ1-5	few	CASSLGGTGEVWQPQHF	TGTGCCAGCAGCTTGGGGGGAACAGGGGAAGTTTGGCAGCCCCAGCATTTT
TRBV18	TRBD1	TRBJ2-7	NA	CASSPGTGAYEQYF	TGTGCCAGCTCCCCCGGGACAGGAGCCTACGAGCAGTACTTC
TRBV9	TRBD2	TRBJ2-2	NA	CASTAGGSGELFF	TGTGCCAGCACAGCGGGAGGGTCCGGGGAGCTGTTTTTT
TRBV9	TRBD1	TRBJ1-4	NA	CASSKGTGDVREKLFF	TGTGCCAGCAGCAAGGGGACAGGGGACGTTCGGGAAAAACTGTTTTTT
TRBV5-1	TRBD2	TRBJ2-3	NA	CASSLGAGVETQYF	TGCGCCAGCAGCTTGGGAGCGGGAGTGGAAACGCAGTATTTT
TRBV9	NA	TRBJ1-1	NA	CASSALEVATEAFF	TGTGCCAGCAGCGCCCTCGAGGTTGCCACTGAAGCTTTCTTT
TRBV6-1	NA	TRBJ2-2	NA	CASSAQGELFF	TGTGCCAGCAGTGCCCAAGGGGAGCTGTTTTTT
TRBV5-5	NA	TRBJ2-7	NA	CASSLGPPGGTSYEQYF	TGTGCCAGCAGCTTGGGGCCTCCCGGGGGCACTTCCTACGAGCAGTACTTC
TRBV28	TRBD1	TRBJ1-5	NA	CASRRQGDQPQHF	TGTGCCAGCAGAAGACAGGGGGATCAGCCCCAGCATTTT
TRBV28	NA	TRBJ1-1	NA	CASISNTEAFF	TGTGCCAGCATCTCCAACACTGAAGCTTTCTTT
TRBV7-8	NA	TRBJ2-7	NA	CASSLGHQSYEQYF	TGTGCCAGCAGCTTGGGTCACCAAAGCTACGAGCAGTACTTC
TRBV2	NA	TRBJ2-5	once	CASGEETQYF	TGTGCCAGCGGGGAGGAGACCCAGTACTTC
TRBV7-7	NA	TRBJ1-3	NA	CASSLAHGSGNTIYF	TGTGCTAGCAGCTTAGCACACGGCTCTGGAAACACCATATATTTT
TRBV6-1	TRBD1	TRBJ2-2	NA	CASSGYRGQGIGELFF	TGTGCCAGCAGTGGATACCGGGGACAGGGGATCGGGGAGCTGTTTTTT
TRBV5-1	TRBD2	TRBJ2-1	NA	CASSLQAGGGNEQFF	TGCGCCAGCAGCTTGCAGGCGGGAGGGGGCAATGAGCAGTTCTTC
TRBV29-1	NA	TRBJ1-2	few	CSVDPGPKSRGYTF	TGCAGCGTTGATCCTGGGCCGAAGTCCAGAGGCTACACCTTC
TRBV28	TRBD1	TRBJ1-5	once	CASSSLGGDQPQHF	TGTGCCAGCAGCTCTCTAGGGGGCGATCAGCCCCAGCATTTT
TRBV6-5	NA	TRBJ1-4	NA	CASSHGGATNEKLFF	TGTGCCAGCAGTCACGGGGGGGCAACTAATGAAAAACTGTTTTTT
TRBV14	NA	TRBJ1-3	NA	CASSQDTARGTIYF	TGTGCCAGCAGCCAAGATACGGCCCGGGGCACCATATATTTT
TRBV19	NA	TRBJ2-5	NA	CASSITHTQETQYF	TGTGCCAGTAGTATAACGCACACCCAAGAGACCCAGTACTTC
TRBV7-3	NA	TRBJ1-3	NA	CASSFRPDGSSGNTIYF	TGTGCCAGCAGCTTCCGCCCCGACGGTAGCTCTGGAAACACCATATATTTT